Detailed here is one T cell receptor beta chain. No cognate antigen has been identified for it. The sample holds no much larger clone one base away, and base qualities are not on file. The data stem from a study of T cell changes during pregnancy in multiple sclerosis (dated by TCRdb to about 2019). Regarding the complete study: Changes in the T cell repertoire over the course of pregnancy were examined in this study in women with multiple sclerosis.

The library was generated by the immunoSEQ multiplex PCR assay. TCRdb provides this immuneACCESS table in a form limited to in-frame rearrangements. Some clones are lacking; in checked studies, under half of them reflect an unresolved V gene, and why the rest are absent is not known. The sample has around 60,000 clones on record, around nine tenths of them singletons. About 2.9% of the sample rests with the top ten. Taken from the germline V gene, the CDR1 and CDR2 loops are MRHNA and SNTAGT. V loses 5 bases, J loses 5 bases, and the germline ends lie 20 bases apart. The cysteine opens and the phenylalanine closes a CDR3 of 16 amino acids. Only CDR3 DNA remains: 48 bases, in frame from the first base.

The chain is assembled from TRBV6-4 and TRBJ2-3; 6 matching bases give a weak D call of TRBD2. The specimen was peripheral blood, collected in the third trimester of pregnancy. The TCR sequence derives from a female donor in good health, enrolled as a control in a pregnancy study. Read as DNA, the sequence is TGTGCCAGCAGTCTCCAGGCGGGAAAGGGCGGAGATACGCAGTATTTT. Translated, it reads CASSLQAGKGGDTQYF.